The entry that follows covers one T cell receptor beta chain sequence. Its antigen is as yet unknown. The sample originates from a study of OX40 agonist ivuxolimab in advanced cancers. Study-level results: Expanded peripheral T-cell antigen specificity went undetermined. Compared with CD4+, CD8+ T cells on average had more expanded clones.

Using immunoSEQ multiplex PCR, the repertoire was profiled, and TCRdb retains in-frame clones only, with some absent. The sample contains 61,000 or so clones, roughly 87% of which appear only once. CDR1 is SQVTM, CDR2 ANQGSEA, per germline. The V gene lost 0 bases and the J gene lost 2 bases, with 17 bases spanning the gap. The CDR3 runs to 17 residues. The J gene is TRBJ2-1, the V gene TRBV29-1; D may be TRBD2 (5 bases). The TCR comes from an adult with an advanced solid tumor such as melanoma, head and neck, liver or kidney cancer. This specimen was CD4+ or CD8+ T cells sorted from blood, taken in a trial of the OX40 agonist ivuxolimab. In nucleotides, the CDR3 is TGCAGCGTTGAAGATCTTCGAGGGTTTATCACCTACAATGAGCAGTTCTTC. This gives the protein CSVEDLRGFITYNEQFF.